The 7 T cell receptor beta chains below come from one sample, sequenced in a study of blood T cell repertoires in COVID-19. Libraries were prepared by immunoSEQ multiplex PCR; TCRdb keeps only in-frame clonotypes and omits some of them. The table shows approximately 120,000 clones, with more than 75% occurring only once. Sequences were obtained from peripheral blood. The source is a human donor in a cohort sampled during active COVID-19.

The chain has TRBV5-8 and TRBJ2-7; the D gene is possibly TRBD2 (5 bases). Germline values: CDR1 SGHTS, CDR2 YDEGEE. This CDR3 has 12 residues. V was pared by 4 bases and J by 6 bases, with 11 bases between. DNA for the CDR3: TGTGCCAGCAGCCCCCGGGAAGGCGAGCAGTACTTC. This sequence encodes CASSPREGEQYF.

This clone was recorded once. The chain joins TRBV2 to TRBJ2-2; D possibly corresponds to TRBD1 (6 bases). Germline V gives CDR1 SNHLY, CDR2 FYNNEI. V was shortened by 3 bases and J by 6 bases, with 23 bases between the two germline ends. The CDR3 covers 18 residues. CDR3 in amino acids: CASSDPDSLYRMSGELFF. DNA of the CDR3: TGTGCCAGCAGTGACCCGGACAGCTTGTACAGGATGTCCGGGGAGCTGTTTTTT. Complete variable domain (other parts from reference TRBV2 and TRBJ2-2): EPEVTQTPSHQVTQMGQEVILRCVPISNHLYFYWYRQILGQKVEFLVSFYNNEISEKSEIFDDQFSVERPDGSNFTLKIRSTKLEDSAMYFCASSDPDSLYRMSGELFFGEGSRLTVL.

This clone appeared a single time. This chain joins TRBV5-1 and TRBJ1-6; the D gene is possibly TRBD1 (6 bases). Trimming took off 4 bases at V and 7 bases at J, with 12 bases between the two ends. The CDR3 runs to 14 residues. Germline V gene lookup returns CDR1 SGHRS and CDR2 YFSETQ. This CDR3 reads CASSEGDRNSPLHF. CDR3 in DNA: TGCGCCAGCAGCGAGGGGGATAGGAATTCACCCCTCCACTTT.

The rearrangement links TRBV30 to TRBJ2-7; D unresolved. Germline V gene lookup returns CDR1 GTSNPN and CDR2 SVGIG (reference sequence). With 4 bases removed from V and 0 bases from J, the gap between germline ends came to 7 bases. The CDR3 contains 12 residues. The CDR3 nucleotides are TGTGCCTGGACGAGCGACTCCTACGAGCAGTACTTC. It translates to CAWTSDSYEQYF.

The rearrangement joins TRBV10-3 to TRBJ2-3, with TRBD2 as a possible D gene (5 bases). Trimming left V 6 bases short and J 3 bases short, with 10 bases between. CDR3 length: 13 residues. Germline V gene lookup returns CDR1 ENHRY and CDR2 SYGVKD. CDR3 sequence (DNA): TGTGCCATCAGAAACGGACTTACAGATACGCAGTATTTT. Translating it yields CAIRNGLTDTQYF.

J is TRBJ2-7 and V is TRBV11-1, with D unclear. This CDR3 comprises 15 residues. V lost 0 bases to trimming and J lost 1 base, with 10 bases between them. Germline CDR1 SGHAT, CDR2 FQDESV (reference sequence). CDR3 nucleotide sequence: TGTGCCAGCAGCTTAGCCGGGTATAGTTCCTACGAGCAGTACTTC. This gives the protein CASSLAGYSSYEQYF.

V and J are TRBV4-2 and TRBJ2-6; 7 bases are shared with TRBD1. The CDR3 is made up of 17 amino acids. Looked up from germline, CDR1 is LGHNA and CDR2 is YNFKEQ. J was trimmed by 0 bases and V by 4 bases; bases with no gene match: 6. The CDR3 is CASSPRDRLSGANVLTF. CDR3 DNA sequence: TGTGCCAGCAGCCCCCGGGACAGACTCTCTGGGGCCAACGTCCTGACTTTC.